This T cell receptor (beta chain) was profiled in a study of T cell responses to AZD1222 COVID-19 vaccine. Produced via immunoSEQ multiplex PCR; TCRdb's table is partial and in-frame only. The sample shows some 250,000 clones, 85% to 95% of them seen only once. Regarding the study as a whole: Unmutated regions of variants are reportedly targeted by nearly half of spike-specific TCRs. A mostly white British donor set with more females was recruited, and clonal diversity was possibly underestimated. An increase in Spike-specific TCR breadth and depth was observed after two AZD1222 doses.

The CDR3 totals 15 residues. CDR1 and CDR2 (germline): MNHEY, SVGEGT. V lost 6 bases to trimming and J lost 4 bases, with 16 bases between them. Timing groups of about 4 and about 12 weeks for second doses were pooled. On this clone itself: The antigen is undetermined.

The chain uses TRBV6-2 or TRBV6-3 and TRBJ2-1; no reliable D call. Sequences were derived from peripheral blood, sampled 28 days after the second AZD1222 dose. The sequence was obtained from an adult who received the AZD1222 COVID-19 vaccine. The CDR3 nucleotides are TGTGCCAGCAGCCACGGGCCCGAGAGGTACAATGAGCAGTTCTTC. Encoded protein: CASSHGPERYNEQFF.